The rows below give T cell receptor beta chains drawn from one sample of a study of OX40 agonist ivuxolimab in advanced cancers. The table came from immunoSEQ multiplex PCR; TCRdb's copy has only in-frame clones and leaves some out. This sample has about 93,000 clones; roughly 94% occur once, and the top ten carry over 2%. The sequencing used CD4+ or CD8+ T cells sorted from blood, collected in a trial of the OX40 agonist ivuxolimab. The receptors were gathered from an adult with an advanced solid tumor such as melanoma, head and neck, liver or kidney cancer. Both conserved end residues are part of each CDR3. The D gene is left open where the match is weak. Some rows mark clone size as missing; the rest say once, few, many or name a class of expanded clone.

CDR3aa: CASSLEGRPSDGYTF; v_gene: TRBV5-4; len: 15; d_gene: -; abundance: -
CDR3aa: CASSLDLGAETQYF; v_gene: TRBV5-6; len: 14; d_gene: -; abundance: -
CDR3aa: CASSYTGTGPYEQYF; v_gene: TRBV7-2; len: 15; d_gene: TRBD1; abundance: -
CDR3aa: CAWSVRQGVDEQYF; v_gene: TRBV30; len: 14; d_gene: TRBD1; abundance: -
CDR3aa: CADEISRSEKLFF; v_gene: TRBV6-5; len: 13; d_gene: -; abundance: -
CDR3aa: CAAQQGATGELFF; v_gene: TRBV19; len: 13; d_gene: TRBD1; abundance: -
CDR3aa: CAWSGGILGLEAFF; v_gene: TRBV30; len: 14; d_gene: -; abundance: -
CDR3aa: CASSQDFSYEQYF; v_gene: TRBV4-1; len: 13; d_gene: -; abundance: -
CDR3aa: CASSESWNTGELFF; v_gene: TRBV10-1; len: 14; d_gene: -; abundance: -
CDR3aa: CAVFGQTGEGYTF; v_gene: TRBV2; len: 13; d_gene: TRBD1; abundance: -
CDR3aa: CASSLYPGLALETQYF; v_gene: TRBV27; len: 16; d_gene: TRBD2; abundance: once
CDR3aa: CASSLARAHEQYF; v_gene: TRBV5-1; len: 13; d_gene: -; abundance: -
CDR3aa: CASSPDRGGPEQYF; v_gene: TRBV4-1; len: 14; d_gene: TRBD2; abundance: -
CDR3aa: CASSRSHLGGSYYNEQFF; v_gene: TRBV4-3; len: 18; d_gene: TRBD2; abundance: -
CDR3aa: CASRPSESNQPQHF; v_gene: TRBV6-1; len: 14; d_gene: -; abundance: -
CDR3aa: CASSLRFGHRTEAFF; v_gene: TRBV5-5; len: 15; d_gene: -; abundance: -
CDR3aa: CSPRDRYTDTQYF; v_gene: TRBV29-1; len: 13; d_gene: TRBD1; abundance: -
CDR3aa: CAWSERREQFF; v_gene: TRBV30; len: 11; d_gene: -; abundance: -
CDR3aa: CASSIRTGSGYTF; v_gene: TRBV27; len: 13; d_gene: -; abundance: -
CDR3aa: CAIRTSGITDTQYF; v_gene: TRBV10-3; len: 14; d_gene: TRBD2; abundance: once
CDR3aa: CASKAGLDYEQYF; v_gene: TRBV28; len: 13; d_gene: -; abundance: -
CDR3aa: CASSLSGRETDEQFF; v_gene: TRBV28; len: 15; d_gene: TRBD2; abundance: -
CDR3aa: CANSPGQGSMETQYF; v_gene: TRBV10-3; len: 15; d_gene: TRBD1; abundance: -
CDR3aa: CASSRAGGNTGELFF; v_gene: TRBV6-5; len: 15; d_gene: TRBD2; abundance: -
CDR3aa: CASSEAHRGETQYF; v_gene: TRBV10-2; len: 14; d_gene: TRBD1; abundance: -
CDR3aa: CATLVRGGYTF; v_gene: TRBV5-4; len: 11; d_gene: TRBD1; abundance: -
CDR3aa: CASSRGGQPQHF; v_gene: TRBV28; len: 12; d_gene: -; abundance: -
CDR3aa: CASSSGRQGGEKLFF; v_gene: TRBV7-9; len: 15; d_gene: -; abundance: -
CDR3aa: CATSRDIWDDENEKLFF; v_gene: TRBV15; len: 17; d_gene: -; abundance: -
CDR3aa: CASSLGRASYGYTF; v_gene: TRBV5-1; len: 14; d_gene: -; abundance: -
CDR3aa: CASSSRGPEGTEAFF; v_gene: TRBV13; len: 15; d_gene: -; abundance: -
CDR3aa: CASSQAGTYEQYF; v_gene: TRBV4-1; len: 13; d_gene: -; abundance: once
CDR3aa: CASSLGSWGHHTEAFF; v_gene: TRBV5-6; len: 16; d_gene: -; abundance: -
CDR3aa: CASSLSGRAGEQYF; v_gene: TRBV5-4; len: 14; d_gene: TRBD2; abundance: -
CDR3aa: CATDEGGTAFFNSPLHF; v_gene: TRBV15; len: 17; d_gene: TRBD1; abundance: -
CDR3aa: CATSTSNLVAGNQPQHF; v_gene: TRBV15; len: 17; d_gene: -; abundance: -
CDR3aa: CASSSRRGGWSGDTQYF; v_gene: TRBV11-2; len: 17; d_gene: -; abundance: -
CDR3aa: CASTLGLAGEGETQYF; v_gene: TRBV5-8; len: 16; d_gene: TRBD2; abundance: -
CDR3aa: CASSEPQGAGAYDTQYF; v_gene: TRBV6-1; len: 17; d_gene: TRBD2; abundance: -
CDR3aa: CASSRNRDSLYEQYF; v_gene: TRBV25-1; len: 15; d_gene: TRBD1; abundance: -
CDR3aa: CASSQAAGSYGYTF; v_gene: TRBV14; len: 14; d_gene: -; abundance: -
CDR3aa: CSVSGQEAAHGYTF; v_gene: TRBV29-1; len: 14; d_gene: TRBD1; abundance: -
CDR3aa: CASTDQGEGNNEQFF; v_gene: TRBV2; len: 15; d_gene: -; abundance: -
CDR3aa: CASSLGQGSNQPQHF; v_gene: TRBV27; len: 15; d_gene: -; abundance: -
CDR3aa: CASSESTLGVGQGTEQYF; v_gene: TRBV10-1; len: 18; d_gene: TRBD1; abundance: -
CDR3aa: CASRSYNEQFF; v_gene: TRBV27; len: 11; d_gene: -; abundance: -
CDR3aa: CASLGLRQFNYGYTF; v_gene: TRBV10-2; len: 15; d_gene: -; abundance: -
CDR3aa: CASRNGGGSDPYNEQFF; v_gene: TRBV7-9; len: 17; d_gene: TRBD2; abundance: -
CDR3aa: CASSQEYAGSDYNEQFF; v_gene: TRBV4-3; len: 17; d_gene: -; abundance: -
CDR3aa: CASSDPTEWGGYTF; v_gene: TRBV6-1; len: 14; d_gene: -; abundance: -
CDR3aa: CASSLYRGPDQPQHF; v_gene: TRBV27; len: 15; d_gene: TRBD1; abundance: -
CDR3aa: CASSYSEGRFYGYTF; v_gene: TRBV6-5; len: 15; d_gene: -; abundance: -
CDR3aa: CASSQRGSNQPQHF; v_gene: TRBV27; len: 14; d_gene: -; abundance: -
CDR3aa: CASSSTGSGNTIYF; v_gene: TRBV7-9; len: 14; d_gene: -; abundance: -
CDR3aa: CASSSGTEETQYF; v_gene: TRBV5-1; len: 13; d_gene: TRBD1; abundance: -
CDR3aa: CASSPGGGGELFF; v_gene: TRBV5-4; len: 13; d_gene: TRBD2; abundance: -
CDR3aa: CASSYSGRGENEQYF; v_gene: TRBV6-6; len: 15; d_gene: TRBD2; abundance: -
CDR3aa: CASSGSLAGYNEQFF; v_gene: TRBV2; len: 15; d_gene: TRBD2; abundance: -
CDR3aa: CASSHSEGSSYNEQFF; v_gene: TRBV9; len: 16; d_gene: -; abundance: -
CDR3aa: CASRSAAANTGELFF; v_gene: TRBV6-6; len: 15; d_gene: -; abundance: -